The 15 T cell receptor beta chains below come from one sample, sequenced in a study of beta chain features in type 1 diabetes. Investigators reverse transcribed all isolated RNA, so they sequenced expressed TCRB transcripts. Here immunoSEQ multiplex PCR was the method, and the copy in TCRdb shows in-frame clones only, minus some. The data show about 930,000 clones, with about 17% seen just once and around 0.02% held by the top ten. The sequenced material came from naive CD4+ T cells from blood. These receptors were taken from a woman younger than 35 in good health.

A few counts support this clone. The V gene is TRBV28, the J gene TRBJ2-1; 8 nucleotides match TRBD1. The CDR3 contains 19 residues. V shed 3 bases, J shed 0 bases, and the junction held 13 bases outside the gene matches. Germline V gene sequence: CDR1 MDHEN, CDR2 SYDVKM. The CDR3, as DNA: TGTGCCAGCAGTTTTCCCCGGGACAGGAGTACTAGCTCCTACAATGAGCAGTTCTTC. This codes for CASSFPRDRSTSSYNEQFF.

There are a few counts of this clone. DNA of the CDR3: TGTGCCAGCAGTCCCAATGGGCCCGGCAGACTCTATGGCTACACCTTC. It translates to CASSPNGPGRLYGYTF. The chain uses TRBV28 and TRBJ1-2; D not resolved. The CDR3 totals 16 residues. Per germline, CDR1 MDHEN and CDR2 SYDVKM. With 5 bases removed from V and 4 bases from J, the gap between germline ends came to 20 bases.

V is TRBV7-2 and J is TRBJ2-5, with 7 positions matching TRBD1. Trimming cost V 1 base and J 5 bases; bases outside gene matches: 10. Germline V gives CDR1 SGHTA, CDR2 FQGNSA. There are 16 residues in the CDR3. The CDR3 sequence: CASSLVRQGVRETQYF. DNA for the CDR3: TGTGCCAGCAGCTTAGTTCGGCAGGGGGTACGTGAGACCCAGTACTTC. Filled out from reference TRBV7-2 and TRBJ2-5, the complete variable domain reads GAGVSQSPSNKVTEKGKDVELRCDPISGHTALYWYRQSLGQGLEFLIYFQGNSAPDKSGLPSDRFSAERTGGSVSTLTIQRTQQEDSAVYLCASSLVRQGVRETQYFGPGTRLLVL.

This clone was counted only a few times. The rearrangement links TRBV5-4 to TRBJ2-1; tentative D call: TRBD2 (5 bases). Trimming shortened V by 1 base and J by 9 bases, and 11 bases separated the two germline ends. CDR3 size: 13 residues. Looked up from germline, CDR1 is SGHNT and CDR2 is YYREEE (reference sequence). DNA of the CDR3: TGTGCCAGCAGCTTGTCTAGCTTTGTTGAGCAGTTCTTC. Translated: CASSLSSFVEQFF.

This clone came up a few times. This sample includes further DNA sequences coding for the same CDR3. This chain joins TRBV11-2 and TRBJ2-7; D is undetermined. Per the germline V gene, CDR1 is SGHAT and CDR2 is FQNNGV. This CDR3 has 13 amino acids. V dropped 0 bases and J dropped 2 bases, with 5 bases sitting between them. The CDR3, as DNA: TGTGCCAGCAGCTTAGATCGTCCCTACGAGCAGTACTTC. Protein: CASSLDRPYEQYF.

This clone has only a few counts. The chain employs TRBV7-2 and TRBJ2-7; 11 nucleotides align to TRBD2. V lost 1 base, J lost 7 bases, and 6 bases stayed unmatched. In germline, CDR1 is SGHTA, CDR2 FQGNSA. CDR3 length equals 15 residues. The CDR3 sequence is CASSLGLAGGSEQYF. In DNA form, the CDR3 reads TGTGCCAGCAGCTTAGGGCTAGCGGGAGGTTCTGAGCAGTACTTC.

In this sample, this clone turned up a few times. The rearrangement links TRBV19 to TRBJ2-2, with TRBD2 matching 7 bases. The germline gives CDR1 LNHDA, CDR2 SQIVND (reference sequence). The V segment lost 6 bases and the J segment 2 bases; nucleotides outside the gene matches: 3. This CDR3 is 14 amino acids long. The CDR3 region is CASRPGGNTGELFF. The DNA for the CDR3 is TGTGCCAGTAGACCGGGAGGAAACACCGGGGAGCTGTTTTTT.

This clone was counted only a few times. This sequence joins TRBV4-2 and TRBJ2-2, with 14 bases lining up with TRBD2. CDR3 length equals 18 residues. V lost 4 bases to trimming and J lost 3 bases; unmatched junction nucleotides: 7. From germline, CDR1 is LGHNA and CDR2 YNFKEQ. The CDR3 DNA sequence: TGTGCCAGCAGCCCTCAACGGGGACTAGCGGGGGACACCGGGGAGCTGTTTTTT. Protein: CASSPQRGLAGDTGELFF.

The V and J genes are TRBV19 and TRBJ2-3; D perhaps matches TRBD2 (6 bases). V dropped 7 bases and J dropped 0 bases, with 11 bases sitting between them. From germline, CDR1 is LNHDA and CDR2 SQIVND (reference sequence). The length of the CDR3 is 14 residues. CDR3 amino acids: CASKASVSTDTQYF. The CDR3 nucleotides read TGTGCCAGTAAGGCTAGCGTGAGCACAGATACGCAGTATTTT. The entire variable domain, with the rest obtained from reference TRBV19 and TRBJ2-3, is as follows: DGGITQSPKYLFRKEGQNVTLSCEQNLNHDAMYWYRQDPGQGLRLIYYSQIVNDFQKGDIAEGYSVSREKKESFPLTVTSAQKNPTAFYLCASKASVSTDTQYFGPGTRLTVL.

This clone was seen only a few times. The CDR3, as DNA: TGCGCCAGCAGCTTGGCCTCAACTAGCGGGAGCCATTACAATGAGCAGTTCTTC. This gives the protein CASSLASTSGSHYNEQFF. The rearrangement joins TRBV5-1 to TRBJ2-1; 11 bases agree with TRBD2. The length of the CDR3 is 18 residues. J lost 4 bases, V lost 0 bases, and 9 bases had no gene match. Germline CDR1 is SGHRS and CDR2 is YFSETQ.

This sequence joins TRBV9 and TRBJ1-5; TRBD1 matches at 7 bases. The V segment lost 0 bases and the J segment 5 bases; nucleotides outside the gene matches: 5. The CDR3 is 15 amino acids. Germline values: CDR1 SGDLS, CDR2 YYNGEE. The DNA for the CDR3 is TGTGCCAGCAGCGTAGAGGACAGGTGGGATCAGCCCCAGCATTTT. Its protein is CASSVEDRWDQPQHF.

This clone occurred many times. The chain couples TRBV10-3 to TRBJ2-5; 9 nucleotides agree with TRBD1. This CDR3 spans 12 amino acids. Germline lookup yields CDR1 ENHRY and CDR2 SYGVKD. Unmatched junction bases numbered 3, after V lost 8 bases and J lost 5 bases. CDR3 bases: TGTGCCATCGGACAGGGGTTGGAGACCCAGTACTTC. Encoded protein: CAIGQGLETQYF.

J is TRBJ2-3 and V is TRBV7-2; no reliable D call. The V end was cut by 3 bases, the J end by 1 base, with 8 bases between. CDR3 size: 14 residues. CDR1 and CDR2 from the germline V gene are SGHTA and FQGNSA. CDR3 sequence (DNA): TGTGCCAGCAGCTTCGACTGGGGCACAGATACGCAGTATTTT. Its translation: CASSFDWGTDTQYF.

This clone was counted only a few times. The J gene is TRBJ2-5, the V gene TRBV6-5, with TRBD2 matching 7 bases. This CDR3 has 13 residues. CDR1 is MNHEY, CDR2 SVGAGI, per germline. V shed 4 bases and J 5 bases; nucleotides not matched to a gene: 4. CDR3 bases: TGTGCCAGCAGTTCCCTAGCGGCCGAGACCCAGTACTTC. Its translation: CASSSLAAETQYF.

CDR3 sequence reads: CARLTRTAGTF. The CDR3 DNA is TGTGCCAGACTAACGCGGACAGCGGGCACCTTC. The gene calls are TRBV11-3 and TRBJ1-2; possible D gene TRBD1, 6 bases. Germline assignment: CDR1 SGHNT and CDR2 YENEEA. V was cut by 9 bases and J by 13 bases, with 18 bases left in between. CDR3 length equals 11 residues.